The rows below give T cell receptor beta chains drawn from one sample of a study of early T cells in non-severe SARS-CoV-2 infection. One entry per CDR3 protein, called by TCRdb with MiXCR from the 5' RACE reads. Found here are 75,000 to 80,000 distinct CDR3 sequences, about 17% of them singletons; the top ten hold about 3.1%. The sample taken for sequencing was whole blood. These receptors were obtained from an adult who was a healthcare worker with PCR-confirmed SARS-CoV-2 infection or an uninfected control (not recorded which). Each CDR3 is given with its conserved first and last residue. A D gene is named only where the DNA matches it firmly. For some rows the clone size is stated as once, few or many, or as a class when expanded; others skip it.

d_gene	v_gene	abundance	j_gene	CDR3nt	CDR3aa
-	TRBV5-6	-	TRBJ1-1	TGTGCCAGCAGCTTTTCTGGCGGCACTGAAGCTTTCTTT	CASSFSGGTEAFF
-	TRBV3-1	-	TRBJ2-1	TGTGCCAGCAGCCCCCCCCCGGTTAGCGGGACAGACAATGAGCAGTTCTTC	CASSPPPVSGTDNEQFF
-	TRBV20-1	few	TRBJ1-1	TGCAGTGCTAGAACGAGTGGGAACACTGAAGCTTTCTTT	CSARTSGNTEAFF
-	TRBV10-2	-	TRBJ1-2	TGCGCCAGCAGTGATTCTGGGTATGGCTACACCTTC	CASSDSGYGYTF
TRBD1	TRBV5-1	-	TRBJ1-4	TGCGCCAGCAGCTCCCAGACAGGGGGCTTTGAAAAACTGTTTTTT	CASSSQTGGFEKLFF
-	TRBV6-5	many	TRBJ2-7	TGTGCCAGCACCCGGGCCGGTAGGGGGTACGAGCAGTACTTC	CASTRAGRGYEQYF
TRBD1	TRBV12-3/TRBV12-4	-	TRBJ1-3	TGTGCCAGCAGTCAGGGGGGACTCGGAAACACCATATATTTT	CASSQGGLGNTIYF
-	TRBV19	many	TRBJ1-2	TGTGCCAGCCGTTCCCGGGCCTCGTATGGCTACACCTTC	CASRSRASYGYTF
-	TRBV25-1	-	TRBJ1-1	TGTGCCAGCAGTGACCCCCACAGGGCGAACACTGAAGCTTTCTTT	CASSDPHRANTEAFF
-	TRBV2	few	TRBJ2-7	TGTGCCAGCAGTGGGACGGCGTTGGGGCCCTACGAGCAGTACTTC	CASSGTALGPYEQYF
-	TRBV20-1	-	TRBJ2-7	TGCAGTGCTAGAATGGCCCTACACGTCTCCGAGCAGTACTTC	CSARMALHVSEQYF
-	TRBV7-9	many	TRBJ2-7	TGTGCCAGCAGCTTAAGAGGCCAGGGCCCCTCTAGCGAGCAGTACTTC	CASSLRGQGPSSEQYF
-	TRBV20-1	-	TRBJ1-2	TGCAGCCTCTGGACAGACTATGGCTACACCTTC	CSLWTDYGYTF
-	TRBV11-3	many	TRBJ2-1	TGTGCCAGCAGCGAGACCCGGGTCAATGAGCAGTTCTTC	CASSETRVNEQFF
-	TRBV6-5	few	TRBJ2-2	TGTGCCAGCAGTCCGAACCTAAGCACCGGGGAGCTGTTTTTT	CASSPNLSTGELFF
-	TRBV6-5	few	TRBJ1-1	TGTGCCAGCGGCGGACTCCCGGTGGGCACTGAAGCTTTCTTT	CASGGLPVGTEAFF
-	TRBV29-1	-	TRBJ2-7	TGCAGCGTTTTCACTACAGGGTCCCCCTACGAGCAGTACTTC	CSVFTTGSPYEQYF
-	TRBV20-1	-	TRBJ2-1	TGCAGTCCCCGGGCCGTTCAGCAGTTCTTC	CSPRAVQQFF
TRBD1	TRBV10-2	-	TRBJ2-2	TGCGCCAGCAGTTATAGACAGGGGTGGACCGGGGAGCTGTTTTTT	CASSYRQGWTGELFF
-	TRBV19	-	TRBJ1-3	TGTGCCAGTAGTAAGATCGCAGGCCTGGGGAACACCATATATTTT	CASSKIAGLGNTIYF
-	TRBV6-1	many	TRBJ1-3	TGTGCCAGCAGTGCACTAGGACGGGGTTCGGCTGAAAACACCATATATTTT	CASSALGRGSAENTIYF
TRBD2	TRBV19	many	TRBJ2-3	TGTGCCAGTACTCGGGAGGGCCCCACAGATACGCAGTATTTT	CASTREGPTDTQYF
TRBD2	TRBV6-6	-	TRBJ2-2	TGTGCCAGCAGTTACCCTAGCGGAGACACCGGGGAGCTGTTTTTT	CASSYPSGDTGELFF
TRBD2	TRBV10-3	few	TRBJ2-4	TGTGCCATCAGTGCCGGGACTAGTGGAGACATTCAGTACTTC	CAISAGTSGDIQYF
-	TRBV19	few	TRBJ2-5	TGTGCCAGTAGCCCGGGATTCGGGGAGACCCAGTACTTC	CASSPGFGETQYF
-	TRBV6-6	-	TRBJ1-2	TGTGCCAGCAGGACCGGGGGGGCTAACTATGGCTACACCTTC	CASRTGGANYGYTF
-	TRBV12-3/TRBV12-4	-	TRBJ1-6	TGTGCCAGCAGACAGAGGAGCTCCTATAATTCACCCCTCCACTTT	CASRQRSSYNSPLHF
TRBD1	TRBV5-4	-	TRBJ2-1	TGTGCCAGCAGCCAATTTGGACAGGGAACCTACAATGAGCAGTTCTTC	CASSQFGQGTYNEQFF
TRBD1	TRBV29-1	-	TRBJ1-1	TGCAGCGTCCCAGGGGGCTTTCCGACTGAGGATTTCTTT	CSVPGGFPTEDFF
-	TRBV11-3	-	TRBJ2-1	TGTGCCAGCAGCCACATGTCGGCTGACGGCCTGTTCTTC	CASSHMSADGLFF
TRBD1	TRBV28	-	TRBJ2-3	TGTGCCAGCAGTTTAAGCAGGGGGCGTAGTACGCAGTATTTT	CASSLSRGRSTQYF
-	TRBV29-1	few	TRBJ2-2	TGCAGCGCTGGTGGCTTTCTGAACACCGGGGAGCTGTTTTTT	CSAGGFLNTGELFF
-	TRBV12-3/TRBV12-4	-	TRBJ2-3	TGTGCCAGCAGTTTTTCAGGGTCGGGAGATACGCAGTATTTT	CASSFSGSGDTQYF
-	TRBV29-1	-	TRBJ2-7	TGCAGCGTTATTACAGGGAGCTCCTACGAGCAGTACTTC	CSVITGSSYEQYF
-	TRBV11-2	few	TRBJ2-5	TGTGCCAGCAGCCGCATCGTACGGGAGACCCAGTACTTC	CASSRIVRETQYF
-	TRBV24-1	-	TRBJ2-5	TGTGCCACCAGTGATTCTTCACGAGACGAGGAGACCCAGTACTTC	CATSDSSRDEETQYF
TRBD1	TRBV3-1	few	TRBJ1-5	TGTGCCAGCAGCACCCGGGACAGGGGGCCTTGGCCCCAGCATTTT	CASSTRDRGPWPQHF
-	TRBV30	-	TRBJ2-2	TGTGCCTGGAGACCCCTGGCAGGGCTCGGCACCGGGGAGCTGTTTTTT	CAWRPLAGLGTGELFF
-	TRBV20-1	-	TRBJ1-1	TGCAGTGCTAGAGTCGGGGCAGGGAGGAGGGACACTGAAGCTTTCTTT	CSARVGAGRRDTEAFF
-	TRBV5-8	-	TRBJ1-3	TGTGCCAGCCTCCGAAACACCATATATTTT	CASLRNTIYF
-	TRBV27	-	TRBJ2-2	TGTGCCAGCAGTTTTGACGGGGAGCTGTTTTTT	CASSFDGELFF
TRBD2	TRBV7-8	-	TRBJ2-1	TGTGCCAGCAGCTTTCGGAGCGGGGGGGCAAGGGAGCAGTTCTTC	CASSFRSGGAREQFF
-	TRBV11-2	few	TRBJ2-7	TGTGCCAGCAGCCTCGGTGTTACCTACGAGCAGTACTTC	CASSLGVTYEQYF
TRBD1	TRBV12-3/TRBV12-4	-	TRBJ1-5	TGTGCCAGCAGTCCCACAGGGGTGCAGCCCCAGCATTTT	CASSPTGVQPQHF
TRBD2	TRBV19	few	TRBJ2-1	TGTGCCAGTGGCTCGGGAGGCAATGAGCAGTTCTTC	CASGSGGNEQFF
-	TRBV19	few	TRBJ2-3	TGTGCCAGTAGTATCTCGATTAGCACAGATACGCAGTATTTT	CASSISISTDTQYF
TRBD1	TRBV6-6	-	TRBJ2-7	TGTGCCAGCAGAAAGACAGGGGGCGCGTCCTACGAGCAGTACTTC	CASRKTGGASYEQYF
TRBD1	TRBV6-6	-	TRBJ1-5	TGTGCCAGCAGTTACCAGACAGGGAAAGTCCGGCCCCAGCATTTT	CASSYQTGKVRPQHF
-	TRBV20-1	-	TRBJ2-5	TGCAGTGCTAGAGATGCCAGGGAGCAAGAGACCCAGTACTTC	CSARDAREQETQYF
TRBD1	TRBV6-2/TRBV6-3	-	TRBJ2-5	TGTGCCAGCAGTTACTCGACAGGGTTTGGAGAGACCCAGTACTTC	CASSYSTGFGETQYF
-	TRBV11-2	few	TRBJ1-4	TGTGCCAGCAGCTTACTTAGGGTCCGGGAGAGGGATGAAAAACTGTTTTTT	CASSLLRVRERDEKLFF
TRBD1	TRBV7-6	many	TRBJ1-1	TGTGCCAGCAGCTTAATCCCCCAGGGGGAGGTGACTGCTGAAGCTTTCTTT	CASSLIPQGEVTAEAFF
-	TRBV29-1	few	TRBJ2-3	TGCAGCGTTGGCGGCAGTCTTCAAGGGGCAGATACGCAGTATTTT	CSVGGSLQGADTQYF
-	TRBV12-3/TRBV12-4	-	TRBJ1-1	TGTGCCAGCAGACTCGGGGGGAACACTGAAGCTTTCTTT	CASRLGGNTEAFF
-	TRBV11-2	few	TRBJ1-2	TGTGCCAGCAGCTTGATGGGTGGCTACACCTTC	CASSLMGGYTF
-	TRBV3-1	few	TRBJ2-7	TGTGCCAGCAGCCTAGCGAACCCGGGAGAGCAGTACTTC	CASSLANPGEQYF
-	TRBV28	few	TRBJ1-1	TGTGCCAGCAGTTTATTGGGACTGAACACTGAAGCTTTCTTT	CASSLLGLNTEAFF